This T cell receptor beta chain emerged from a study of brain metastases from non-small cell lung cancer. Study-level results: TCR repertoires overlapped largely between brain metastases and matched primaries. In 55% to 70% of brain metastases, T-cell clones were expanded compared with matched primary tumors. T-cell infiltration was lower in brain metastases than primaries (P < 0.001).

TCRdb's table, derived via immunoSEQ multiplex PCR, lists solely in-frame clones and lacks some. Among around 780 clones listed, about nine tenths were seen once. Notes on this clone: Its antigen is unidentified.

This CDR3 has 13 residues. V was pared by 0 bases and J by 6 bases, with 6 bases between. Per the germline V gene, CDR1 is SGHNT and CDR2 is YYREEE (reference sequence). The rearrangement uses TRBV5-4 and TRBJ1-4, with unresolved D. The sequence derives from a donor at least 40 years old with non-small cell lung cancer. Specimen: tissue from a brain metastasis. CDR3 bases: TGTGCCAGCAGCTTGGCCGGGGATGAAAAACTGTTTTTT. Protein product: CASSLAGDEKLFF.